The clone carrying this T cell receptor (beta chain) occurred a few times. What it binds is unknown. This record belongs to a study of OX40 agonist ivuxolimab in advanced cancers. Study information: Six ivuxolimab dose levels, 0.01 to 10 mg/kg, were given intravenously every 2 weeks. People who had prior anti-PD-1, anti-PD-L1 or anti-CTLA-4 therapy could take part, and around 40% had some. Findings and caveats of the study: Patients who responded partially at 0.1-3.0 mg/kg showed clonal expansion ranking among the lowest. CD8+ T cells (on average) carried more expanded clones than CD4+ T cells.

TCRdb's table, derived via immunoSEQ multiplex PCR, lists solely in-frame clones and lacks some. The data show 65,000 to 80,000 clones, approximately 86% seen once. The material was CD4+ or CD8+ T cells sorted from blood, obtained in a trial of the OX40 agonist ivuxolimab. The clonotype was recovered from an adult with an advanced solid tumor such as melanoma, head and neck, liver or kidney cancer.

The CDR3 nucleotides read TGTGCCAGCAGCTTAAGGGGGAACGGTGGTAATGAGCAGTTCTTC. This translates into CASSLRGNGGNEQFF. The V and J genes are TRBV7-9 and TRBJ2-1, with D perhaps matching TRBD1 (6 bases). The ends were cut back, 2 bases at V and 7 bases at J, with 15 bases in the middle. This CDR3 comprises 15 residues. The germline gives CDR1 SEHNR, CDR2 FQNEAQ (reference sequence). The variable domain in full, with the rest retrieved from reference TRBV7-9 and TRBJ2-1, is DTGVSQNPRHKITKRGQNVTFRCDPISEHNRLYWYRQTLGQGPEFLTYFQNEAQLEKSRLLSDRFSAERPKGSFSTLEIQRTEQGDSAMYLCASSLRGNGGNEQFFGPGTRLTVL.